This TCR beta chain derives from a study of cytomegalovirus exposure and HLA in healthy donors. Across the whole study: HLA-typed donors were the source of roughly 85 million unique TCRs held in an early data release.

This clone came up once. Its antigen remains unknown. Other DNA sequences from this sample encode an identical CDR3 as well. Whole-study results and caveats: What a later analysis showed was that several of the most significant clusters appeared linked to common viral pathogens. Many donors carried some public TCRs, although rarity characterized most TCR sequences.

Germline trimming cut 4 bases from V and 4 bases from J; bases unmatched to any gene: 4. CDR3 length: 15 residues. Germline V gene sequence: CDR1 SGHRS, CDR2 YFSETQ. The PCR was carried out with 60 Vbeta primers and 13 Jbeta primers. TCRdb's table, derived via immunoSEQ multiplex PCR, lists solely in-frame clones and lacks some. In the table there are 120,000 or so clones, about 78% of which are singletons. The material sequenced was PBMCs. V is TRBV5-1 and J is TRBJ2-1, with 11 bases identical to TRBD1. This sequence was found in a female donor in good health and CMV-seronegative. The DNA of the CDR3 is TGCGCCAGCAGCCCTGGACAGGGGGCATACAATGAGCAGTTCTTC. Protein sequence: CASSPGQGAYNEQFF.